This TCR beta chain was identified in a study of cytomegalovirus exposure and HLA in healthy donors. Study results and caveats: Some TCR beta chains (about 170 of them) were listed as cytomegalovirus-associated.

With respect to this clone: Its antigen is unknown.

The protocol was immunoSEQ multiplex PCR, while the TCRdb copy is restricted to in-frame clones and leaves out a portion. Of 150,000 to 250,000 clones in the sample, 80% to 90% were seen once. The V gene lost 5 bases and the J gene lost 2 bases, with 16 bases spanning the gap. Per the germline V gene, CDR1 is SGDLS and CDR2 is YYNGEE. CDR3 length: 15 residues. The TCR comes from a woman between 25 and 40 years old in good health and CMV-seropositive. The sequenced material came from PBMCs. The gene calls are TRBV9 and TRBJ1-1, with a tentative D call TRBD1 (6 bases). In DNA, the CDR3 is TGTGCCAGCAGTCGCGGGGGGCTGGAAAACACTGAAGCTTTCTTT. Its protein product is CASSRGGLENTEAFF. Filled out from reference TRBV9 and TRBJ1-1, the complete variable domain reads DSGVTQTPKHLITATGQRVTLRCSPRSGDLSVYWYQQSLDQGLQFLIQYYNGEERAKGNILERFSAQQFPDLHSELNLSSLELGDSALYFCASSRGGLENTEAFFGQGTRLTVV.